This T cell receptor beta chain originates from a study of CD8+CD57+ T cells in acquired aplastic anemia. Overall study: Across the sorted CD4+ and CD8+ cells, DNA amounts averaged 3.2 ug.

TCR beta VDJ combinations and CDR3 sequences were profiled from genomic DNA. Via MiXCR, TCRdb re-called the reads, giving one row per CDR3 protein. Here the sample spans about 210,000 distinct CDR3 sequences, roughly 57% being singletons. Concerning this clonotype: Its target is not known.

Study-level points and caveats: The study identified under 30 CD8+ CDR3 sequences shared by patients and controls.

This sequence was found in a human donor in good health. The material sequenced was sorted CD4+, CD8+, or CD8+CD57+ T cells (not recorded which) from PBMCs.

The CDR3 reads CASRGEPNTEAFF. CDR3 nucleotides: TGTGCCAGCAGGGGAGAGCCGAACACTGAAGCTTTCTTT. The chain links TRBV7-3 to TRBJ1-1, with D unresolved. Deletions cut 6 bases from V and 1 base from J, with 9 bases between. The CDR3 sequence is 13 residues long. Germline V gene lookup returns CDR1 SGHTA and CDR2 FQGTGA.